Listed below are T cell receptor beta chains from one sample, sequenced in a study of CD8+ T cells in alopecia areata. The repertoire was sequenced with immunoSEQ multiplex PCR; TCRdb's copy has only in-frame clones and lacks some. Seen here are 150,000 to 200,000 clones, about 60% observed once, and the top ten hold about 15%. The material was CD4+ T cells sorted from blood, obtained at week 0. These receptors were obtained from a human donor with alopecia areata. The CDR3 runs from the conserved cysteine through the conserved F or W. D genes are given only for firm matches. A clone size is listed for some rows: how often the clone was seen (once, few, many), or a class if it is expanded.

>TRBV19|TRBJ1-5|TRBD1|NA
CASRGQVNQPQHF
TGTGCCAGCAGGGGACAGGTCAATCAGCCCCAGCATTTT
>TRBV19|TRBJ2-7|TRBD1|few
CASSSSTGTGSDEQYF
TGTGCCAGTAGTAGCTCCACCGGGACAGGATCCGACGAGCAGTACTTC
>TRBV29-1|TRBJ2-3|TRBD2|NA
CSVATSGGSTDTQYF
TGCAGCGTAGCGACTAGCGGGGGAAGCACAGATACGCAGTATTTT
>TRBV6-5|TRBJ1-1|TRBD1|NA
CASSYVPGGLDAFF
TGTGCCAGCAGTTACGTCCCAGGGGGCTTGGACGCTTTCTTT
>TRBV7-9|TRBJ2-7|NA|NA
CASSFGNYEQYF
TGTGCCAGCAGCTTCGGAAACTACGAGCAGTACTTC
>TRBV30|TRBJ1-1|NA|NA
CAWSGQGGLFNTEAFF
TGTGCCTGGTCGGGCCAAGGGGGTTTATTTAACACTGAAGCTTTCTTT
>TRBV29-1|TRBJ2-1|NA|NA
CSSKIGGPHNEQFF
TGCAGCTCCAAAATCGGGGGGCCACACAATGAGCAGTTCTTC
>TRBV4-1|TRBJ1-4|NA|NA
CASSQVQTRNEKLFF
TGTGCCAGCAGCCAAGTGCAGACTCGTAATGAAAAACTGTTTTTT
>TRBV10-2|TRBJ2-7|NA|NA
CASSAGMVAYEQYF
TGCGCCAGCAGTGCGGGGATGGTGGCCTACGAGCAGTACTTC
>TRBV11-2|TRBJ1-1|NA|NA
CASSLGQNTEAFF
TGTGCCAGCAGCTTAGGGCAGAACACTGAAGCTTTCTTT
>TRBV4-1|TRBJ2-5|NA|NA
CASSQVTVMETQYF
TGCGCCAGCAGCCAAGTTACCGTAATGGAGACCCAGTACTTC
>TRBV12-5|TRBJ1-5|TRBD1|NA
CASGPSGTGVYSNQPQHF
TGTGCTAGTGGCCCCTCCGGGACAGGGGTCTATAGCAATCAGCCCCAGCATTTT
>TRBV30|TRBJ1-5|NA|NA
CAWSSGASNQPQHF
TGTGCCTGGAGTAGTGGGGCCAGCAATCAGCCCCAGCATTTT
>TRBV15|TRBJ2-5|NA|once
CATSITRYQETQYF
TGTGCCACCAGCATAACCCGGTACCAAGAGACCCAGTACTTC
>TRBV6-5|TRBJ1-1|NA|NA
CASSFSTVWDTEAFF
TGTGCCAGCAGTTTTTCGACAGTGTGGGACACTGAAGCTTTCTTT
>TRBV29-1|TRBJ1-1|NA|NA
CSVRGGNTEAFF
TGCAGCGTCCGGGGGGGGAACACTGAAGCTTTCTTT
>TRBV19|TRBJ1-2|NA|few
CASSMRDHYGYTF
TGTGCCAGTAGTATGCGGGATCACTATGGCTACACCTTC
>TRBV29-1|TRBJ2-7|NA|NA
CSGATGLEQYF
TGCAGCGGGGCCACAGGGCTAGAGCAGTACTTC
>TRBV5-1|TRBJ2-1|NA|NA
CASSPPSRAEQFF
TGCGCCAGCAGCCCCCCATCACGGGCAGAGCAGTTCTTC
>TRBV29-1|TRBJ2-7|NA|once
CSARTNYEQYF
TGCAGCGCCCGGACCAATTACGAGCAGTACTTC
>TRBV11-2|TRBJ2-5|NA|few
CASSLDSDDRLQETQYF
TGTGCCAGCAGCTTAGATTCTGATGACAGGCTCCAAGAGACCCAGTACTTC
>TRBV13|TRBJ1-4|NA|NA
CASSLSAGPDLNEKLFF
TGTGCCAGCAGCCTTTCGGCGGGGCCGGACCTCAATGAAAAACTGTTTTTT
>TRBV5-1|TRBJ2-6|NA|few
CASSSGANVLTF
TGCGCCAGCAGCTCTGGGGCCAACGTCCTGACTTTC
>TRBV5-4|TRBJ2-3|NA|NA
CASSSRVADTQYF
TGTGCCAGCAGCTCCAGGGTCGCAGATACGCAGTATTTT
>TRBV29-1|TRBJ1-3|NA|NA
CSVLTGDTIYF
TGCAGCGTCCTTACGGGAGACACCATATATTTT
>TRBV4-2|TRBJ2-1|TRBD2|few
CASSLTGLAEYNEQFF
TGTGCCAGCAGCCTCACAGGACTAGCGGAATACAATGAGCAGTTCTTC
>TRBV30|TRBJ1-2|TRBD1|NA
CAWSLQGGSYTF
TGTGCCTGGAGTCTGCAGGGGGGCAGCTACACCTTC
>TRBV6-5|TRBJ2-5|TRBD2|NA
CASSYKKRGPETQYF
TGTGCCAGCAGTTATAAGAAGCGGGGTCCGGAGACCCAGTACTTC
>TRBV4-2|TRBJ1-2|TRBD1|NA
CASSQDQDRLDGYTF
TGTGCCAGCAGCCAAGATCAGGACAGGCTGGATGGCTACACCTTC